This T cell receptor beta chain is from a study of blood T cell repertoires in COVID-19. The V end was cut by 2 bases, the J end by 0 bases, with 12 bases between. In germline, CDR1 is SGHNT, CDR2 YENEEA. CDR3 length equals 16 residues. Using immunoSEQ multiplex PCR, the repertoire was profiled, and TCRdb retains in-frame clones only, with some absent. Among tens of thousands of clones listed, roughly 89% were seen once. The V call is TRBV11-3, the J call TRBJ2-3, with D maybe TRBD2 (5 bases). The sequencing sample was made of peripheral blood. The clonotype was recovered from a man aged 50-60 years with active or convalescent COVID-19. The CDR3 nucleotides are TGTGCCAGCAGCTTAACAGCGGAACCTAGCACAGATACGCAGTATTTT. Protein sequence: CASSLTAEPSTDTQYF. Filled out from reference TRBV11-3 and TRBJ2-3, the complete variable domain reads EAGVVQSPRYKIIEKKQPVAFWCNPISGHNTLYWYLQNLGQGPELLIRYENEEAVDDSQLPKDRFSAERLKGVDSTLKIQPAELGDSAVYLCASSLTAEPSTDTQYFGPGTRLTVL.